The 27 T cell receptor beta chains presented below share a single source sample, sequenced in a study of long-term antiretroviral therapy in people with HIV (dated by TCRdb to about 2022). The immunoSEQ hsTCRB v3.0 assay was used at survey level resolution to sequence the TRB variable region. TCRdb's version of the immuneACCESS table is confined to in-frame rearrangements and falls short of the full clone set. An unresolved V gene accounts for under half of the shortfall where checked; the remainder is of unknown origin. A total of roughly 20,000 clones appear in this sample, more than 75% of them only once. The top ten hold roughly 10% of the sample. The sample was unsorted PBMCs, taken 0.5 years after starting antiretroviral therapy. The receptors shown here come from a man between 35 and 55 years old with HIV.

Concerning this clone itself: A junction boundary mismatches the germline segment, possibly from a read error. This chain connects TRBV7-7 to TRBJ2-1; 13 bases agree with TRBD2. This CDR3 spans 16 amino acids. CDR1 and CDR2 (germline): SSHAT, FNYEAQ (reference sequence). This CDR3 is CASSPWTSGRGDEQFF. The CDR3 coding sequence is TGTGCTAGCAGCCCTTGGACTAGCGGGAGAGGGGATGAGCAGTTCTTC.

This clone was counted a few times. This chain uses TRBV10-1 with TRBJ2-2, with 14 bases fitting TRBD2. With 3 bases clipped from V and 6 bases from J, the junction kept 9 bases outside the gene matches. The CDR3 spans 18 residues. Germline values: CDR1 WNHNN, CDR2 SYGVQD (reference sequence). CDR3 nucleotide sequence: TGCGCCAGCAGTGAAACGGGACTAGCGGGAGTGGGATCCGGGGAGCTGTTTTTT. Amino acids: CASSETGLAGVGSGELFF.

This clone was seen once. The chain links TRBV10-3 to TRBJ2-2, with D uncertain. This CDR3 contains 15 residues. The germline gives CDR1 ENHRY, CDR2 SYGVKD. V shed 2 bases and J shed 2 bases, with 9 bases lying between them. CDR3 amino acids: CAISEGLLNTGELFF. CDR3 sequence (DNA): TGTGCCATCAGTGAGGGTCTGTTAAACACCGGGGAGCTGTTTTTT.

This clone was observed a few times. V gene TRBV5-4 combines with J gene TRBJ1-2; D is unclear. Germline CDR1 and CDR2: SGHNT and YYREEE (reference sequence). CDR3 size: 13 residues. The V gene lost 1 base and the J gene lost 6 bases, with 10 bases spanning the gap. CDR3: CASSLLWQDGYTF. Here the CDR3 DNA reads TGTGCCAGCAGCTTGCTATGGCAGGATGGCTACACCTTC.

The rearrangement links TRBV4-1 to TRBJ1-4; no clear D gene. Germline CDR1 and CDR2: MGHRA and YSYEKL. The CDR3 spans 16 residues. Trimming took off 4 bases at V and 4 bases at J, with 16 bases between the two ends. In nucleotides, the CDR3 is TGCGCCAGCAGCCTAGGGATAAGCAGCCTTAATGAAAAACTGTTTTTT. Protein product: CASSLGISSLNEKLFF.

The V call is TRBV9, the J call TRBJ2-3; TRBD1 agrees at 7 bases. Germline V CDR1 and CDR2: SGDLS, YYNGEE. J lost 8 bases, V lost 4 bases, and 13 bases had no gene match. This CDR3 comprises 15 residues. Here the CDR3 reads CASSPSGTVVPTQYF. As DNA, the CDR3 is TGTGCCAGCAGCCCATCCGGGACAGTTGTTCCTACGCAGTATTTT.

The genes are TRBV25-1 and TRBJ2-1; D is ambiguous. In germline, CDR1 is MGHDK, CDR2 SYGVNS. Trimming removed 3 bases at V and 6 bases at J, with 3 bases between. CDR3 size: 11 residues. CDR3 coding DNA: TGTGCCAGCAGTGAGTTCAATGAGCAGTTCTTC. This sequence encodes CASSEFNEQFF.

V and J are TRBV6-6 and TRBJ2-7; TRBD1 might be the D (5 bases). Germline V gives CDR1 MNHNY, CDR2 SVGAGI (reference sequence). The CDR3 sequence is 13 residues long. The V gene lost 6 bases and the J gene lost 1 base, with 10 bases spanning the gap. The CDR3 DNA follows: TGTGCCAGCAGCCATGGACAATCCTACGAGCAGTACTTC. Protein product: CASSHGQSYEQYF.

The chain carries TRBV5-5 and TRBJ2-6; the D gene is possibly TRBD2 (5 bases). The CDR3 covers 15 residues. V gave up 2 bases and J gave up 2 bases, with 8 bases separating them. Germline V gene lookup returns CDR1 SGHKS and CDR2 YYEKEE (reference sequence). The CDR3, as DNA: TGTGCCAGCAGCTTTTCGGGGACTGGGGCCAACGTCCTGACTTTC. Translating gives CASSFSGTGANVLTF. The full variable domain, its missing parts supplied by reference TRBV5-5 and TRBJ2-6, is DAGVTQSPTHLIKTRGQQVTLRCSPISGHKSVSWYQQVLGQGPQFIFQYYEKEERGRGNFPDRFSARQFPNYSSELNVNALLLGDSALYLCASSFSGTGANVLTFGAGSRLTVL.

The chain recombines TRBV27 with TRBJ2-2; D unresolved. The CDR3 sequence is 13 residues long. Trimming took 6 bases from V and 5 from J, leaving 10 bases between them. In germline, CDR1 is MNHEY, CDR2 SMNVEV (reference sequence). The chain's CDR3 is CASSTTPTGELFF. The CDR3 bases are TGTGCCAGCAGCACCACACCAACCGGGGAGCTGTTTTTT.

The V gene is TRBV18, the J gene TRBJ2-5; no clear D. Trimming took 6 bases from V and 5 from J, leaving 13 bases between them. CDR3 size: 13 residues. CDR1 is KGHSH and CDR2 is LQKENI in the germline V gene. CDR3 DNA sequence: TGTGCCAGCTCTCAGACGGGTGTGGAGACCCAGTACTTC. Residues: CASSQTGVETQYF. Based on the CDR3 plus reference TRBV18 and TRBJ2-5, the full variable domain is NAGVMQNPRHLVRRRGQEARLRCSPMKGHSHVYWYRQLPEEGLKFMVYLQKENIIDESGMPKERFSAEFPKEGPSILRIQQVVRGDSAAYFCASSQTGVETQYFGPGTRLLVL.

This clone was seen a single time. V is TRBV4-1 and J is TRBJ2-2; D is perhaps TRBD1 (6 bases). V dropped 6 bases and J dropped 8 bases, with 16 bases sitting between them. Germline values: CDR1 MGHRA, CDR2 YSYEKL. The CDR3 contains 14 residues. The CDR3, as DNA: TGCGCCAGCAGTCTGACAGGTTGGAGGGGGGAGCTGTTTTTT. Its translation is CASSLTGWRGELFF.

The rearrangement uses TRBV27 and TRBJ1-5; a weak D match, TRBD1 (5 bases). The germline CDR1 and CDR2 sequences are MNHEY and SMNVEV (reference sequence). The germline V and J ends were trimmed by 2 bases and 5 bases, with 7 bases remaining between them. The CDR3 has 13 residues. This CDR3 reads CASSLEGYQPQHF. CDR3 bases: TGTGCCAGCAGTTTAGAGGGGTATCAGCCCCAGCATTTT.

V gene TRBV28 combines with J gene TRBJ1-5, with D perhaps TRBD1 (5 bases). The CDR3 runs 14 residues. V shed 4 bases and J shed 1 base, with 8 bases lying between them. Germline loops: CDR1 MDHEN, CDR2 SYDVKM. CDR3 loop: CASSSAGSNQPQHF. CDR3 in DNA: TGTGCCAGCAGTTCAGCAGGGAGCAATCAGCCCCAGCATTTT.

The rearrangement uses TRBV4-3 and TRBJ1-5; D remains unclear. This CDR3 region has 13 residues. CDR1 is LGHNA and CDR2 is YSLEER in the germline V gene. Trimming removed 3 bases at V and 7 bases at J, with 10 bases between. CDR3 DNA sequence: TGCGCCAGCAGCCAGGATCCTGCCCAGCCCCAGCATTTT. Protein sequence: CASSQDPAQPQHF.

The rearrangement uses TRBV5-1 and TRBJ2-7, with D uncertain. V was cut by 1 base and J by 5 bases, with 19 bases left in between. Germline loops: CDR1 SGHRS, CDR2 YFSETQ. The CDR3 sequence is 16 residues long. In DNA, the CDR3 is TGCGCCAGCAGCTTGACTGACCCGCTTCTGGGTAACGAGCAGTACTTC. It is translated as CASSLTDPLLGNEQYF.

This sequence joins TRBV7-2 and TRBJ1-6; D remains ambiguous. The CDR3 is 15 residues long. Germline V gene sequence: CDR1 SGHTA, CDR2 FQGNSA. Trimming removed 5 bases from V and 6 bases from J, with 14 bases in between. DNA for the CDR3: TGTGCCAGCAGCCCCTTACTCCTCCTTAATTCACCCCTCCACTTT. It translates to CASSPLLLLNSPLHF. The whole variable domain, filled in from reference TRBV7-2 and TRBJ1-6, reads GAGVSQSPSNKVTEKGKDVELRCDPISGHTALYWYRQSLGQGLEFLIYFQGNSAPDKSGLPSDRFSAERTGGSVSTLTIQRTQQEDSAVYLCASSPLLLLNSPLHFGNGTRLTVT.

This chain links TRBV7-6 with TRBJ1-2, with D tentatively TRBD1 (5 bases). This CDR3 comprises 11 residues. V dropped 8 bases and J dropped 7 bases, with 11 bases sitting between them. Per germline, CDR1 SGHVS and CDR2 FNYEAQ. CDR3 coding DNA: TGTGCCAGCGGGTCCGGGACTGGCTACACCTTC. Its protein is CASGSGTGYTF.

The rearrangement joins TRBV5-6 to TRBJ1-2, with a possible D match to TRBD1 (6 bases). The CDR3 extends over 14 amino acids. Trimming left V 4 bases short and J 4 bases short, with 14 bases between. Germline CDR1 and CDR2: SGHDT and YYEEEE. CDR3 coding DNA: TGTGCCAGCAGCCGACTGGACAGCTCCTATGGCTACACCTTC. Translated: CASSRLDSSYGYTF.

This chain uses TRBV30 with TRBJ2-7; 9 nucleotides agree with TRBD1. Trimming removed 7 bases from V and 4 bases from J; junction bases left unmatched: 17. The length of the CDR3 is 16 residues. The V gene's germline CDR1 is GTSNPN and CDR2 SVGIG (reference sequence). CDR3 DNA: TGTGCCTTGACGGACAGGGGAGCGTCTTTGGGTTACGAGCAGTACTTC. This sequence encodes CALTDRGASLGYEQYF.

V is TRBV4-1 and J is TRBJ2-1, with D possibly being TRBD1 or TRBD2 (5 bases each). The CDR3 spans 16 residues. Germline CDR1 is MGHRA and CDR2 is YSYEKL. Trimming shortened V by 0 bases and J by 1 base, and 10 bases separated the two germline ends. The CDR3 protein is CASSQDRGTSYNEQFF. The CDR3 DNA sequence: TGCGCCAGCAGCCAAGATCGAGGGACGTCCTACAATGAGCAGTTCTTC.

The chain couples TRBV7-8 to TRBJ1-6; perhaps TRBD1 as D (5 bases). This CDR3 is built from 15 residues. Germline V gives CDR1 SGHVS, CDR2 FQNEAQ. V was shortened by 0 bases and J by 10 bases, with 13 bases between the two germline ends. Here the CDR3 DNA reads TGTGCCAGCAGCTTAGCAGTTCAGGGTTTGTCACCCCTCCACTTT. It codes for CASSLAVQGLSPLHF.

DNA of the CDR3: TGTGCCAGCAGCTTGATTGGTAGCCACGAGCAGTACTTC. Translated: CASSLIGSHEQYF. V gene TRBV5-4 combines with J gene TRBJ2-7; D is uncertain. Germline V gives CDR1 SGHNT, CDR2 YYREEE (reference sequence). The CDR3 is made up of 13 amino acids. Trimming took 1 base from V and 5 from J, leaving 10 bases between them.

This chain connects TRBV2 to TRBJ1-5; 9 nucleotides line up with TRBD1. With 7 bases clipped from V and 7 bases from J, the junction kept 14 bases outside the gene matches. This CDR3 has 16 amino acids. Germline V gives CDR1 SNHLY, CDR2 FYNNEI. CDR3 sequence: CASKYRGPDNGQPQHF. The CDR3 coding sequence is TGTGCCAGCAAATACAGGGGGCCCGATAATGGACAGCCCCAGCATTTT.

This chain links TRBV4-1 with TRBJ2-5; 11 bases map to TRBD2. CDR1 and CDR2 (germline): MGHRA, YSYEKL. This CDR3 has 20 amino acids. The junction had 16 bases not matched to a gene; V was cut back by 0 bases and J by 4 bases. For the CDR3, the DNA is TGCGCCAGCAGCCAAGAACTAGCGGGAGTGGTTAGGGTAATGGGAGAGACCCAGTACTTC. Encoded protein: CASSQELAGVVRVMGETQYF.

CDR3 amino acids: CASSPTSNTEAFF. In nucleotides, the CDR3 is TGTGCCAGCTCACCGACAAGTAACACTGAAGCTTTCTTT. The chain couples TRBV18 to TRBJ1-1; D gene uncertain. Trimming cost V 3 bases and J 2 bases, with 7 bases left between them. Germline values: CDR1 KGHSH, CDR2 LQKENI. The CDR3 loop spans 13 amino acids.

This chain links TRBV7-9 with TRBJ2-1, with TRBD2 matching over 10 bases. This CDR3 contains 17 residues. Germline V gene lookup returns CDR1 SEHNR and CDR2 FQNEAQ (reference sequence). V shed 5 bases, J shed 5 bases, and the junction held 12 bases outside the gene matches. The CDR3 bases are TGTGCCAGCAGCCATAACTGGGCTAGCGGGGGAAACAATGAGCAGTTCTTC. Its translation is CASSHNWASGGNNEQFF. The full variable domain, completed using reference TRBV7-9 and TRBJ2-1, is DTGVSQNPRHKITKRGQNVTFRCDPISEHNRLYWYRQTLGQGPEFLTYFQNEAQLEKSRLLSDRFSAERPKGSFSTLEIQRTEQGDSAMYLCASSHNWASGGNNEQFFGPGTRLTVL.